A single sample gave rise to the 18 T cell receptor beta chains below, sequenced in a study of CD8 T cells in Susac syndrome. With random hexamers, roughly 0.45 to 1 ug RNA was reverse transcribed. TCRdb passed the immunoSEQ multiplex PCR reads through MiXCR, listing each CDR3 protein once. The data show roughly 400,000 distinct CDR3 sequences, around 83% seen once. The sequenced sample consisted of CD8+ T cells from PBMCs. The receptor source for this set is a human donor with multiple sclerosis.

This chain links TRBV6-5 with TRBJ1-1; 9 positions agree with TRBD1. CDR1 is MNHEY, CDR2 SVGAGI, per germline. The CDR3 totals 15 residues. V lost 8 bases and J lost 3; bases outside the gene matches: 10. This CDR3 is CASWGTGPWDTEAFF. The CDR3 DNA is TGTGCCAGCTGGGGGACAGGGCCTTGGGACACTGAAGCTTTCTTT.

The chain carries TRBV9 and TRBJ1-3; D not resolved. Germline CDR1 reads SGDLS; CDR2 reads YYNGEE. The CDR3 is 13 amino acids. Trimming stripped 0 bases from V and 3 bases from J, with 4 bases between. As DNA, the CDR3 is TGTGCCAGCAGCGTAGTCAATGGAAACACCATATATTTT. Its protein is CASSVVNGNTIYF.

This chain uses TRBV6-1 with TRBJ2-7, with a possible D match to TRBD2 (5 bases). Germline assignment: CDR1 MNHNS and CDR2 SASEGT. The CDR3 is made up of 15 amino acids. Trimming took 1 base from V and 3 from J, leaving 13 bases between them. CDR3: CASSEGTGSFYEQYF. As DNA, the CDR3 is TGTGCCAGCAGTGAAGGGACGGGGAGTTTCTACGAGCAGTACTTC.

This clonotype appeared a single time. The chain couples TRBV10-3 to TRBJ1-5; 7 bases line up with TRBD1. The CDR3 has 17 residues. V lost 3 bases, J lost 2 bases, and 10 bases stayed unmatched. Germline V gene lookup returns CDR1 ENHRY and CDR2 SYGVKD. CDR3 in amino acids: CAISDTAGGEGNQPQHF. In DNA form, the CDR3 reads TGTGCCATCAGTGATACAGCAGGGGGAGAGGGCAATCAGCCCCAGCATTTT.

This clonotype came up a few times. This chain uses TRBV6-4 with TRBJ2-3; D ambiguous. CDR3 length equals 13 residues. From germline, CDR1 is MRHNA and CDR2 SNTAGT. V lost 4 bases and J lost 0, with 5 bases in between. The CDR3 loop is CASSVSSTDTQYF. In DNA, the CDR3 is TGTGCCAGCAGTGTTAGCAGCACAGATACGCAGTATTTT.

This chain links TRBV6-5 with TRBJ2-1; D is possibly TRBD1 (5 bases). V lost 6 bases to trimming and J lost 4 bases, with 13 bases between them. From germline, CDR1 is MNHEY and CDR2 SVGAGI. This CDR3 contains 14 residues. CDR3 protein: CASSNGQGYNEQFF. The CDR3 DNA sequence: TGTGCCAGCAGCAACGGGCAGGGTTACAATGAGCAGTTCTTC.

The chain has TRBV27 and TRBJ2-7; unclear D gene. The CDR3 loop spans 14 amino acids. Germline assignment: CDR1 MNHEY and CDR2 SMNVEV (reference sequence). Trimming left V 6 bases short and J 3 bases short, with 15 bases between. This CDR3 reads CASSYNGPSYEQYF. The DNA of the CDR3 is TGTGCCAGCAGCTACAACGGTCCCAGCTACGAGCAGTACTTC.

This chain joins TRBV4-1 and TRBJ2-3; D could derive from TRBD1 or TRBD2 (6 bases each). Germline CDR1 reads MGHRA; CDR2 reads YSYEKL. This CDR3 comprises 15 residues. The V and J ends lost 0 bases and 6 bases respectively, with 13 bases between them. The CDR3 loop is CASSQEGGVGDTQYF. The CDR3 nucleotides are TGCGCCAGCAGCCAAGAGGGGGGCGTCGGGGATACGCAGTATTTT.

V and J are TRBV6-5 and TRBJ2-1; a weak D match, TRBD2 (7 bases). The CDR3 sequence is 15 residues long. Germline-derived CDR1 and CDR2 are MNHEY and SVGAGI. The ends were cut back, 2 bases at V and 7 bases at J, with 15 bases in the middle. The CDR3 here is CASSYRSEGGNEQFF. The CDR3 nucleotides are TGTGCCAGCAGTTACAGGTCCGAGGGGGGGAATGAGCAGTTCTTC.

The chain carries TRBV20-1 and TRBJ2-7; TRBD2 agrees at 12 bases. This CDR3 spans 16 amino acids. Germline values: CDR1 DFQATT, CDR2 SNEGSKA (reference sequence). Unmatched junction bases numbered 11, after V lost 6 bases and J lost 2 bases. The CDR3 DNA reads as TGCAGTGCCCGACTAGCGGGGGACCCCCTAACCTACGAGCAGTACTTC. This codes for CSARLAGDPLTYEQYF.

The chain combines TRBV4-1 with TRBJ1-1, with D unresolved. Germline CDR1 and CDR2: MGHRA and YSYEKL. V lost 0 bases to trimming and J lost 1 base, with 9 bases between them. This CDR3 is 15 amino acids long. The CDR3, as DNA: TGCGCCAGCAGCCAAGAACCCCCGGGGAACACTGAAGCTTTCTTT. This translates into CASSQEPPGNTEAFF.

The table lists this clonotype with a count of one. The V gene is TRBV2, the J gene TRBJ2-5; perhaps D is TRBD1 or TRBD2 (6 bases each). V gave up 2 bases and J gave up 2 bases, with 9 bases separating them. Germline loops: CDR1 SNHLY, CDR2 FYNNEI. The CDR3 totals 14 residues. The CDR3: CASSERGDQETQYF. CDR3 bases: TGTGCCAGCAGTGAAAGGGGGGATCAAGAGACCCAGTACTTC.

This clonotype has just one count. The rearrangement links TRBV2 to TRBJ1-2; D gene uncertain. Looked up from germline, CDR1 is SNHLY and CDR2 is FYNNEI. The CDR3 covers 13 residues. V lost 7 bases, J lost 8 bases, and 17 bases lay in between. The CDR3 region has the DNA TGTGCCAGCACTTCGGGGTCTCAGAACGGCTACACCTTC. Amino acid sequence: CASTSGSQNGYTF.

This clonotype showed up just once. CDR3 DNA: TGTGCCAGCAGCTCCTTACTAGCCTCCGTCGATGAGCAGTTCTTC. This gives the protein CASSSLLASVDEQFF. The chain employs TRBV7-9 and TRBJ2-1; weak D call: TRBD2 (6 bases). V shed 4 bases and J shed 8 bases, with 18 bases lying between them. The length of the CDR3 is 15 residues. Germline CDR1 reads SEHNR; CDR2 reads FQNEAQ (reference sequence).

Worth noting for this clonotype: A junction boundary mismatches the germline segment, possibly from a read error. The gene calls are TRBV6-5 and TRBJ2-3, with D unresolved. Germline-derived CDR1 and CDR2 are MNHEY and SVGAGI. This CDR3 has 11 residues. CDR3 in amino acids: CASSNTYTQYF. In nucleotides, the CDR3 is TGTGCCAGCAGTAACACATATACGCAGTATTTT.

The rearrangement joins TRBV20-1 to TRBJ1-5, with 7 bases identical to TRBD1. With V trimmed by 0 bases and J by 7 bases, 12 bases remained unmatched. Germline-derived CDR1 and CDR2 are DFQATT and SNEGSKA (reference sequence). The CDR3 has 16 amino acids. The CDR3 DNA sequence: TGCAGTGCTAGAGATCGTTGGGCAGGGGGGGACCAGCCCCAGCATTTT. This gives the protein CSARDRWAGGDQPQHF.

The chain couples TRBV7-9 to TRBJ2-3, with 7 bases fitting TRBD2. This CDR3 has 15 residues. V shed 1 base, J shed 2 bases, and the junction held 3 bases outside the gene matches. In germline, CDR1 is SEHNR, CDR2 FQNEAQ (reference sequence). The DNA of the CDR3 is TGTGCCAGCAGCTTAGGCCGGGACTACACAGATACGCAGTATTTT. This translates into CASSLGRDYTDTQYF.

The chain has TRBV4-1 and TRBJ1-5, with a tentative D call TRBD1 (5 bases). The germline V and J ends were trimmed by 0 bases and 7 bases, with 13 bases remaining between them. The CDR3 loop spans 15 amino acids. Germline V lookup: CDR1 MGHRA, CDR2 YSYEKL. This chain's CDR3 is CASSQDRGDGQPQHF. CDR3 DNA sequence: TGCGCCAGCAGCCAAGACCGAGGGGATGGCCAGCCCCAGCATTTT.